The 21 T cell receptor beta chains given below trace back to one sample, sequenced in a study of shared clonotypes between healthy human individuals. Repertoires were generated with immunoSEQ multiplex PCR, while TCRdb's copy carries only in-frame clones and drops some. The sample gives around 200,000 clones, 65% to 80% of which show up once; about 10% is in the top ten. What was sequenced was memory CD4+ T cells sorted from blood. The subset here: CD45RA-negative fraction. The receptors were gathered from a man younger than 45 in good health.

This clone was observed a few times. The DNA for the CDR3 is TGTGCCAGCAGTTCAACTGACACAAACATTCAGTACTTC. Encoded protein: CASSSTDTNIQYF. The chain combines TRBV6-4 with TRBJ2-4; unclear D gene. The CDR3 sequence is 13 residues long. Germline V CDR1 and CDR2: MRHNA, SNTAGT. V was trimmed by 5 bases and J by 6 bases, leaving 11 bases between them.

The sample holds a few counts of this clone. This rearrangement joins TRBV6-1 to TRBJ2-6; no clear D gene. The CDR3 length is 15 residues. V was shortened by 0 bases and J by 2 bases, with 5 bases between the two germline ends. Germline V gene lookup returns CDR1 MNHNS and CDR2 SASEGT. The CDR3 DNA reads TGTGCCAGCAGTGAAGCGAACACTGGGGCCAACGTCCTGACTTTC. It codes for CASSEANTGANVLTF.

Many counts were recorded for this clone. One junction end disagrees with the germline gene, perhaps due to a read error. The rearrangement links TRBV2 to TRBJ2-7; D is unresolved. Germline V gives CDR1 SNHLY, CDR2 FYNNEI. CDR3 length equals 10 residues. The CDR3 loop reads CASSGPPTRF. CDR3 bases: TGTGCCAGCAGTGGACCACCTACTCGATTC.

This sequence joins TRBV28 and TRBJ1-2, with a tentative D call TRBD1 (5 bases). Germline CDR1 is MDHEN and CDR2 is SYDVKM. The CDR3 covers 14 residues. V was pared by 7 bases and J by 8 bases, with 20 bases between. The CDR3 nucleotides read TGTGCCAGCACCCCCCCCTTTGGGGCTGGAGGCTACACCTTC. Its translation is CASTPPFGAGGYTF.

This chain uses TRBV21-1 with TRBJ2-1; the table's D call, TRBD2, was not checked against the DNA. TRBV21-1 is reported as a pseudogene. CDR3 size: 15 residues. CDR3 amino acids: CASNRGLAGANEQFF. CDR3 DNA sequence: TGTGCCAGCAACCGGGGGCTAGCGGGAGCGAATGAGCAGTTCTTC.

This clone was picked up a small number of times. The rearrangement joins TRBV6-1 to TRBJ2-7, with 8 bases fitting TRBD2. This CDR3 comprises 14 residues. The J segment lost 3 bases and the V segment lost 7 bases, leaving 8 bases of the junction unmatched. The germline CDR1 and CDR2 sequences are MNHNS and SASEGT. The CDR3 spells CASILGTSGYEQYF. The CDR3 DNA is TGTGCCAGCATATTAGGGACTAGTGGCTACGAGCAGTACTTC.

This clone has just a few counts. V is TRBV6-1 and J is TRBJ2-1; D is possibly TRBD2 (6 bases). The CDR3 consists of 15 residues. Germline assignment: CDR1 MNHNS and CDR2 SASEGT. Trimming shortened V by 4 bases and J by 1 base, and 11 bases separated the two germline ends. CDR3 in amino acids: CASSGGTASYNEQFF. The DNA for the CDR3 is TGTGCCAGCAGTGGCGGGACCGCATCCTACAATGAGCAGTTCTTC.

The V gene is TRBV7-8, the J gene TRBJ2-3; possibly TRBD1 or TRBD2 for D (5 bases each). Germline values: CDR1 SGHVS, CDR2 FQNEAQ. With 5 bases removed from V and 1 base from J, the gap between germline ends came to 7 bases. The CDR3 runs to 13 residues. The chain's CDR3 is CASSRDGTDTQYF. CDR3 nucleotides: TGTGCCAGCAGCAGGGACGGCACAGATACGCAGTATTTT.

In nucleotides, the CDR3 is TGTGCCAGCAGTGATAGCGGGAGGACCTACAATGAGCAGTTCTTC. This encodes CASSDSGRTYNEQFF. The chain joins TRBV6-1 to TRBJ2-1; 10 nucleotides align to TRBD2. CDR3 length: 15 amino acids. Germline V CDR1 and CDR2: MNHNS, SASEGT. Trimming at V came to 3 bases and at J to 2 bases, leaving 1 base not matched to a gene.

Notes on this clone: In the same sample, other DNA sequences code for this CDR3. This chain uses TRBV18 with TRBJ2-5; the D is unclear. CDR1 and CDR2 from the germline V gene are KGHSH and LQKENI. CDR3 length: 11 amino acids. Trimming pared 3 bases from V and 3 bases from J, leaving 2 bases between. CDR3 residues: CASSPKETQYF. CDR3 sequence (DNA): TGTGCCAGCTCACCTAAAGAGACCCAGTACTTC.

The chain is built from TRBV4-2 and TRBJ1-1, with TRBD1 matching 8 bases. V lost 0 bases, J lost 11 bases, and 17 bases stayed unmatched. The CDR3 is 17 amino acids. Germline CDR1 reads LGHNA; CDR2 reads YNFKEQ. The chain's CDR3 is CASSQESVGTGSRSAFF. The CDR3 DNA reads TGTGCCAGCAGCCAAGAATCAGTTGGGACAGGCTCGCGGTCTGCTTTCTTT.

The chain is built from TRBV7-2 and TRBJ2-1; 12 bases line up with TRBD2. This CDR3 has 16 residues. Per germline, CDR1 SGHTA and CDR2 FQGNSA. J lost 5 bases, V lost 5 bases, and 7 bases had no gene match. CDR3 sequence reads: CASSSPSGRGNNEQFF. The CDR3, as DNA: TGTGCCAGCAGCAGTCCTAGCGGGAGGGGAAACAATGAGCAGTTCTTC. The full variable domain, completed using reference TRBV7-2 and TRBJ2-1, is GAGVSQSPSNKVTEKGKDVELRCDPISGHTALYWYRQSLGQGLEFLIYFQGNSAPDKSGLPSDRFSAERTGGSVSTLTIQRTQQEDSAVYLCASSSPSGRGNNEQFFGPGTRLTVL.

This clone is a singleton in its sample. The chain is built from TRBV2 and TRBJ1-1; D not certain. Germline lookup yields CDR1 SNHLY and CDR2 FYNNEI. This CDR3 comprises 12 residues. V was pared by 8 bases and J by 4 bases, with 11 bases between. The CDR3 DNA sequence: TGTGCCAGCGGAAGGGTGTTCACTGAAGCTTTCTTT. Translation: CASGRVFTEAFF.

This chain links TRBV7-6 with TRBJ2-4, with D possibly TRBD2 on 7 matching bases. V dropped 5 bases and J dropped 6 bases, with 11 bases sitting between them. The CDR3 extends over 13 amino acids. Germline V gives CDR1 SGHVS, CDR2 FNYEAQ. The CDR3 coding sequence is TGTGCCAGCAGCGAAGGGGGGGGAAACATTCAGTACTTC. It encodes CASSEGGGNIQYF.

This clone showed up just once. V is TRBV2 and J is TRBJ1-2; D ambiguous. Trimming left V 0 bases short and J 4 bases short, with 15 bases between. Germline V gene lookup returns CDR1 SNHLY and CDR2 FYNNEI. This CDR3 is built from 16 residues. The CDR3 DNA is TGTGCCAGCAGTGAAGCGCTTCAGGTAAACACCTATGGCTACACCTTC. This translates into CASSEALQVNTYGYTF. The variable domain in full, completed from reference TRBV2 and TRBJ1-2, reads EPEVTQTPSHQVTQMGQEVILRCVPISNHLYFYWYRQILGQKVEFLVSFYNNEISEKSEIFDDQFSVERPDGSNFTLKIRSTKLEDSAMYFCASSEALQVNTYGYTFGSGTRLTVV.

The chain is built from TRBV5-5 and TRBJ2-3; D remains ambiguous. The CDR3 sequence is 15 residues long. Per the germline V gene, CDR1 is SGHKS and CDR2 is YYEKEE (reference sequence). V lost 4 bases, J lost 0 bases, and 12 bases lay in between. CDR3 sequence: CASSPEAVSTDTQYF. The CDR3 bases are TGTGCCAGCAGCCCCGAGGCTGTAAGCACAGATACGCAGTATTTT.

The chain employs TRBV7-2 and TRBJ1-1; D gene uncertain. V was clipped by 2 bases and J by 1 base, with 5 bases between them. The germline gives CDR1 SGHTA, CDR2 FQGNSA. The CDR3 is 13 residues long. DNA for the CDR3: TGTGCCAGCAGCTTAATCTGGAACACTGAAGCTTTCTTT. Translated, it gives CASSLIWNTEAFF.

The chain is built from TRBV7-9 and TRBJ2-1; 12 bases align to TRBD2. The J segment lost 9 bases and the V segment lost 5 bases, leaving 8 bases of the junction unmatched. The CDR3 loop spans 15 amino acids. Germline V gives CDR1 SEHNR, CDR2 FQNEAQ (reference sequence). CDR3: CASSLIGLAGTEQFF. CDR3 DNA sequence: TGTGCCAGCAGCCTAATCGGACTAGCGGGAACTGAGCAGTTCTTC. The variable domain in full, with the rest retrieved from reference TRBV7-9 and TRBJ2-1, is DTGVSQNPRHKITKRGQNVTFRCDPISEHNRLYWYRQTLGQGPEFLTYFQNEAQLEKSRLLSDRFSAERPKGSFSTLEIQRTEQGDSAMYLCASSLIGLAGTEQFFGPGTRLTVL.

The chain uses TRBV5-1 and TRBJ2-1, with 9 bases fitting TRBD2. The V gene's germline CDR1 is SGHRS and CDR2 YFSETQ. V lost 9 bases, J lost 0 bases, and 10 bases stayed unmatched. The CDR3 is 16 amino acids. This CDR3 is CATSPSGTSSYNEQFF. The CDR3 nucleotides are TGCGCCACCTCACCTAGCGGGACCAGCTCCTACAATGAGCAGTTCTTC.

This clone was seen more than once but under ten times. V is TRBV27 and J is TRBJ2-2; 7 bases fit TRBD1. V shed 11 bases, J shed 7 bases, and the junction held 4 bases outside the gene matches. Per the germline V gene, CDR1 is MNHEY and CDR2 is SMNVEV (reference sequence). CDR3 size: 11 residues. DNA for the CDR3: TGTGCCTCACACAGGGGCGGGGAGCTGTTTTTT. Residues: CASHRGGELFF.

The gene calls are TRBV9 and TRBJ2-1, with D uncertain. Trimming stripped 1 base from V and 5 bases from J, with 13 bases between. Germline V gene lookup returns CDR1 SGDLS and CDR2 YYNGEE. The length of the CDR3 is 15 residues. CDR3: CASSVTQTRHNEQFF. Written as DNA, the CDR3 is TGTGCCAGCAGCGTAACGCAAACAAGGCACAATGAGCAGTTCTTC.